This entry features one T cell receptor (beta chain) sequence. The target antigen is unknown. The source of the sample is a study of CD8 T cells in ankylosing spondylitis. Study-level results: Typical of ankylosing spondylitis blood, it appeared, was a TCR beta motif of roughly eight highly homologous variants. Disease-associated clones were CD8+ and fairly uncommon in peripheral blood. Matched ankylosing spondylitis synovial fluid reportedly contained a significantly enriched population of disease-linked clones.

One entry per CDR3 protein, called by TCRdb with MiXCR from the 5' RACE reads. The top ten hold less than 7% of the sample, which has about 240,000 distinct CDR3 sequences, about 10% seen once. The clonotype comes from a male donor with ankylosing spondylitis or in good health (not recorded which). The specimen was blood, either unsorted or a sorted T cell fraction (not recorded which).

CDR3 protein: CAINLAGSDEQYF. CDR3 nucleotides: TGTGCCATCAATCTAGCGGGATCGGACGAGCAGTACTTC. The chain recombines TRBV10-3 with TRBJ2-7; 9 positions agree with TRBD2. Trimming took 7 bases from V and 5 from J; bases not matched to a gene: 6. Germline-derived CDR1 and CDR2 are ENHRY and SYGVKD. The CDR3 spans 13 residues.